These 22 T cell receptor beta chains were sequenced from one sample in a study of T cell repertoires in cytomegalovirus infection. Their antigens are not known. From the reads, TCRdb called clonotypes with MiXCR, one entry per CDR3 protein. The repertoire includes fewer than 850,000 distinct CDR3 sequences, approximately 32% of them detected once, and less than 15% sits in the top ten. Sequencing was performed on cultured CD8+ T cells from PBMCs, taken from culture after CMV antigen stimulation. The origin of the receptors is a human donor in good health (CMV status not recorded). Some clones in this sample may be carry-over from other donors' samples.

Only a few counts were recorded for this clonotype. The chain links TRBV28 to TRBJ1-3; D is ambiguous. V shed 6 bases and J shed 0 bases, with 12 bases lying between them. The CDR3 sequence is 15 residues long. Germline CDR1 MDHEN, CDR2 SYDVKM. The CDR3 protein is CASSTDILSGNTIYF. For the CDR3, the DNA is TGTGCCAGCAGCACGGATATCCTCTCTGGAAACACCATATATTTT.

Many counts were recorded for this clonotype. The chain combines TRBV7-9 with TRBJ2-1; D remains unclear. V was shortened by 4 bases and J by 5 bases, with 21 bases between the two germline ends. From germline, CDR1 is SEHNR and CDR2 FQNEAQ (reference sequence). CDR3 length: 17 amino acids. The CDR3 is CASSYPPSSPPNNEQFF. The CDR3 nucleotides are TGTGCCAGCAGCTACCCCCCCTCGAGTCCCCCTAACAATGAGCAGTTCTTC.

This clonotype was recorded a few times. CDR3 in DNA: TGTGCCAGCAGGGCCCGGGCGGGGGCGAATCAGCCCCAGCATTTT. Translated: CASRARAGANQPQHF. The rearrangement uses TRBV6-5 and TRBJ1-5; perhaps TRBD1 as D (6 bases). V was clipped by 6 bases and J by 4 bases, with 16 bases between them. Germline V gives CDR1 MNHEY, CDR2 SVGAGI. CDR3 length equals 15 residues.

The CDR3 sequence is CASRDGGVGNYGYTF. In DNA, the CDR3 is TGTGCCAGTAGGGATGGAGGCGTGGGGAACTATGGCTACACCTTC. V gene TRBV19 combines with J gene TRBJ1-2; D not certain. The CDR3 contains 15 residues. Trimming took off 6 bases at V and 2 bases at J, with 16 bases between the two ends. The germline gives CDR1 LNHDA, CDR2 SQIVND (reference sequence). The variable domain in full, completed from reference TRBV19 and TRBJ1-2, reads DGGITQSPKYLFRKEGQNVTLSCEQNLNHDAMYWYRQDPGQGLRLIYYSQIVNDFQKGDIAEGYSVSREKKESFPLTVTSAQKNPTAFYLCASRDGGVGNYGYTFGSGTRLTVV.

The chain recombines TRBV6-5 with TRBJ2-7, with TRBD2 as a possible D gene (5 bases). CDR3 length: 15 amino acids. Germline CDR1 is MNHEY and CDR2 is SVGAGI. With 5 bases removed from V and 0 bases from J, the gap between germline ends came to 14 bases. The CDR3, as DNA: TGTGCCAGCAGTGACGACGGTGGACTCTCCTACGAGCAGTACTTC. It yields the protein CASSDDGGLSYEQYF.

This clonotype has only a few counts. The CDR3 is CSARGNIHGRSYEQYF. The DNA for the CDR3 is TGCAGTGCTAGAGGGAATATTCACGGACGCTCCTACGAGCAGTACTTC. The chain has TRBV20-1 and TRBJ2-7; D gene unclear. The germline gives CDR1 DFQATT, CDR2 SNEGSKA (reference sequence). CDR3 length: 16 residues. V was trimmed by 1 base and J by 0 bases, leaving 16 bases between them.

This chain links TRBV6-1 with TRBJ1-2; possible D gene TRBD1, 6 bases. The CDR3 loop spans 15 amino acids. The germline CDR1 and CDR2 sequences are MNHNS and SASEGT. The germline V and J ends were trimmed by 3 bases and 6 bases, with 17 bases remaining between them. CDR3 protein: CASSDMETGFNGYTF. CDR3 in DNA: TGTGCCAGCAGTGATATGGAAACAGGGTTTAATGGCTACACCTTC.

A few counts support this clonotype. The rearrangement uses TRBV6-6 and TRBJ2-6; D may correspond to TRBD1 or TRBD2 (5 bases each). In germline, CDR1 is MNHNY, CDR2 SVGAGI (reference sequence). V lost 6 bases and J lost 0, with 9 bases in between. This CDR3 is built from 15 residues. The CDR3 loop reads CASRGRPSGANVLTF. Written as DNA, the CDR3 is TGTGCCAGCAGGGGACGGCCCTCTGGGGCCAACGTCCTGACTTTC.

This clonotype was seen repeatedly, ten times or more. The chain couples TRBV27 to TRBJ1-1, with D unclear. The CDR3 loop spans 11 amino acids. Trimming removed 8 bases from V and 8 bases from J, with 12 bases in between. CDR1 MNHEY and CDR2 SMNVEV come from the germline V gene (reference sequence). CDR3: CASPQELEAFF. CDR3 DNA sequence: TGTGCCAGCCCCCAGGAACTCGAAGCTTTCTTT.

The rearrangement joins TRBV19 to TRBJ2-7; TRBD1 aligns across 9 bases. Germline V CDR1 and CDR2: LNHDA, SQIVND (reference sequence). The V segment lost 7 bases and the J segment 6 bases; nucleotides outside the gene matches: 13. This CDR3 is built from 15 residues. The CDR3 is CASTPGQGSPLEQYV. DNA for the CDR3: TGTGCCAGTACCCCGGGACAGGGATCACCTCTCGAGCAGTACGTC.

The rearrangement links TRBV29-1 to TRBJ1-1, with 11 bases lining up with TRBD1. CDR3 length: 14 amino acids. From germline, CDR1 is SQVTM and CDR2 ANQGSEA. The V and J ends lost 3 bases and 6 bases, in that order; junction bases with no gene match: 6. This CDR3 reads CSVEDRGQRAEAFF. CDR3 nucleotide sequence: TGCAGCGTTGAGGACAGGGGGCAGCGGGCTGAAGCTTTCTTT. Together with reference TRBV29-1 and TRBJ1-1, the CDR3 gives the full variable domain: SAVISQKPSRDICQRGTSLTIQCQVDSQVTMMFWYRQQPGQSLTLIATANQGSEATYESGFVIDKFPISRPNLTFSTLTVSNMSPEDSSIYLCSVEDRGQRAEAFFGQGTRLTVV.

This clonotype came up a few times. CDR3 amino acids: CASELWDTNTGELFF. The CDR3 coding sequence is TGTGCCAGCGAACTTTGGGACACGAACACCGGGGAGCTGTTTTTT. The genes are TRBV7-9 and TRBJ2-2; D possibly corresponds to TRBD1 (6 bases). The CDR3 loop spans 15 amino acids. V lost 8 bases and J lost 0, with 13 bases in between. Germline V gene data show CDR1 as SEHNR and CDR2 as FQNEAQ (reference sequence).

Only a few counts were recorded for this clonotype. This chain joins TRBV6-6 and TRBJ2-7, with 8 positions matching TRBD1. V dropped 6 bases and J dropped 3; count of bases not matched to a gene: 10. The CDR3 runs 15 residues. The V gene's germline CDR1 is MNHNY and CDR2 SVGAGI (reference sequence). The CDR3, as DNA: TGTGCCAGCAGCCCCGGACAGGGTAGCATCTACGAGCAGTACGTC. This gives the protein CASSPGQGSIYEQYV.

The rearrangement joins TRBV6-2 or TRBV6-3 to TRBJ1-5; 8 bases fit TRBD1. CDR3 length: 14 amino acids. The ends lost 8 bases at V and 7 bases at J; junction bases unmatched: 10. In germline, CDR1 is MNHEY, CDR2 SVGEGT. The chain's CDR3 is CASPHGQGGQPQHF. The CDR3 DNA reads as TGTGCCAGCCCTCATGGACAGGGCGGACAGCCCCAGCATTTT.

V is TRBV12-3 or TRBV12-4 and J is TRBJ2-7; D may be TRBD2 (6 bases). V lost 5 bases and J lost 6, with 11 bases in between. This CDR3 is built from 12 residues. In nucleotides, the CDR3 is TGTGCCAGCAGTGGAGGGATATCCGAGCAGTACTTC. Protein: CASSGGISEQYF.

The chain is built from TRBV6-6 and TRBJ1-1, with TRBD1 as a possible D gene (5 bases). This CDR3 has 17 residues. Germline V gene data show CDR1 as MNHNY and CDR2 as SVGAGI (reference sequence). Trimming cost V 6 bases and J 2 bases, with 22 bases left between them. As DNA, the CDR3 is TGTGCCAGCAGCTTTGTCTTCGGGACGGATAAAAACACTGAAGCTTTCTTT. Its protein is CASSFVFGTDKNTEAFF.

The chain is built from TRBV23-1 and TRBJ2-7; D gene ambiguous. TRBV23-1 belongs to the ORF category, with a function that is uncertain. The CDR3 runs to 13 residues. Trimming took 2 bases from V and 3 from J, leaving 8 bases between them. The CDR3 DNA reads as TGCGCCAGCAGTCAAGAAGGAGTCTACGAGCAGTACGTC. Amino acids: CASSQEGVYEQYV.

This clonotype occurred a few times. The CDR3 spells CASSFSGASSYNEQFF. For the CDR3, the DNA is TGTGCCAGCAGCTTTAGCGGGGCGAGCTCCTACAATGAGCAGTTCTTC. The rearrangement joins TRBV12-3 or TRBV12-4 to TRBJ2-1, with TRBD2 matching 8 bases. Unmatched junction bases numbered 7, after V lost 6 bases and J lost 0 bases. The CDR3 length is 16 residues.

This clonotype showed up just a few times. CDR3 coding DNA: TGTGCCATCAGCCCGGCGGGTCCCTACGAGCAGTACTTC. This gives the protein CAISPAGPYEQYF. The chain joins TRBV10-3 to TRBJ2-7; TRBD2 is a possible D gene (5 bases). V was clipped by 6 bases and J by 2 bases, with 11 bases between them. CDR1 is ENHRY and CDR2 is SYGVKD in the germline V gene. CDR3 length: 13 amino acids.

The chain joins TRBV15 to TRBJ1-5; D is unclear. Trimming removed 0 bases from V and 3 bases from J, with 9 bases in between. This CDR3 region has 15 residues. Germline CDR1 and CDR2: LNHNV and YYDKDF (reference sequence). CDR3 residues: CATSRDRSFNQPQHF. The DNA of the CDR3 is TGTGCCACCAGCAGAGATCGGTCTTTCAATCAGCCCCAGCATTTT.

V is TRBV19 and J is TRBJ1-1; 7 nucleotides agree with TRBD1. The CDR3 runs 13 residues. Looked up from germline, CDR1 is LNHDA and CDR2 is SQIVND (reference sequence). J was trimmed by 5 bases and V by 3 bases; bases with no gene match: 3. The CDR3 coding sequence is TGTGCCAGTAGTATGCAGGGGGTGACTGAAGCTTTCTTT. Amino acids: CASSMQGVTEAFF.

This clonotype was observed a few times. The rearrangement joins TRBV27 to TRBJ2-7; 8 bases align to TRBD1. Germline trimming cut 4 bases from V and 6 bases from J; bases unmatched to any gene: 11. The CDR3 covers 15 residues. Germline V lookup: CDR1 MNHEY, CDR2 SMNVEV (reference sequence). The CDR3 loop is CASSSGLGQVGEQYV. The CDR3 DNA is TGTGCCAGCAGTTCGGGTCTGGGACAGGTGGGCGAGCAGTACGTC.